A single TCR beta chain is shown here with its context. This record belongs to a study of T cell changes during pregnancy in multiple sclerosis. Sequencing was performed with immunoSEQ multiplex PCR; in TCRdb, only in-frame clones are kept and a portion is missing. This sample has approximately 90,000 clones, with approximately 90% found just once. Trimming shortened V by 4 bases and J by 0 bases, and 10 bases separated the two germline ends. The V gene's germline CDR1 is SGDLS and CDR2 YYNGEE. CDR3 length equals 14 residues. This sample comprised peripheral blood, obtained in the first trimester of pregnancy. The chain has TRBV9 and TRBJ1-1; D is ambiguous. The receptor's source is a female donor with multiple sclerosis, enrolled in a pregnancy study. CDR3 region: CASSRGNLNTEAFF. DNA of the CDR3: TGTGCCAGCAGCCGAGGAAATTTGAACACTGAAGCTTTCTTT.